Below, 12 T cell receptor beta chains from the same sample are listed, as sequenced in a study of T-cell memory formation after mild COVID-19. MiXCR, run by TCRdb on the 5' RACE reads, gives a single entry per CDR3 protein. Altogether 200,000 to 250,000 distinct CDR3 sequences are present, around a tenth being singletons, with the ten largest covering approximately 20%. Material for sequencing was PBMCs or a T cell subset sorted from them (not recorded which). The receptors were sampled from a man aged 18 to 29 who had mild COVID-19 (a few samples of this study predate the infection). Cell type and time point are not known.

The chain is built from TRBV11-3 and TRBJ2-1; D is perhaps TRBD2 (5 bases). Trimming stripped 3 bases from V and 6 bases from J, with 15 bases between. CDR1 and CDR2 (germline): SGHNT, YENEEA. This CDR3 has 15 residues. CDR3 DNA sequence: TGTGCCAGCAGCTTCGGCGGGCCGCTTTCCAATGAGCAGTTCTTC. It encodes CASSFGGPLSNEQFF.

The V call is TRBV5-1, the J call TRBJ1-3; no reliable D call. The CDR3 extends over 13 amino acids. Germline CDR1 SGHRS, CDR2 YFSETQ. Trimming removed 7 bases from V and 2 bases from J, with 10 bases in between. The chain's CDR3 is CASQRETGNTIYF. The DNA of the CDR3 is TGCGCCAGCCAAAGGGAGACTGGAAACACCATATATTTT. Combining the CDR3 with reference TRBV5-1 and TRBJ1-3 gives the whole variable domain KAGVTQTPRYLIKTRGQQVTLSCSPISGHRSVSWYQQTPGQGLQFLFEYFSETQRNKGNFPGRFSGRQFSNSRSEMNVSTLELGDSALYLCASQRETGNTIYFGEGSWLTVV.

The rearrangement joins TRBV27 to TRBJ1-1; TRBD1 might be the D (6 bases). The CDR3 runs to 17 residues. With 5 bases removed from V and 0 bases from J, the gap between germline ends came to 19 bases. CDR1 and CDR2 from the germline V gene are MNHEY and SMNVEV (reference sequence). CDR3 DNA sequence: TGTGCCAGCAGTCGTGTGGGGGGCCGGGGGGTGAACACTGAAGCTTTCTTT. It encodes CASSRVGGRGVNTEAFF.

The CDR3 DNA reads TGTGCCAGCAGCTTAGGACAGGGGGCTTACACCATATATTTT. Encoded protein: CASSLGQGAYTIYF. The genes are TRBV13 and TRBJ1-3; 9 bases match TRBD1. CDR3 size: 14 residues. The V and J ends lost 0 bases and 8 bases, in that order; junction bases with no gene match: 2. Looked up from germline, CDR1 is PRHDT and CDR2 is FYEKMQ (reference sequence).

This clonotype was counted at least ten times. The chain recombines TRBV5-1 with TRBJ2-5; D perhaps matches TRBD2 (6 bases). CDR1 is SGHRS and CDR2 is YFSETQ in the germline V gene. The V end lost 4 bases, the J end lost 6 bases, and 13 bases lay between the germline ends. The CDR3 contains 13 residues. Here the CDR3 DNA reads TGCGCCAGCAGCGGACGACGGGAGCAGACCCAGTACTTC. This sequence encodes CASSGRREQTQYF.

This clonotype has only a few counts. The chain couples TRBV9 to TRBJ1-5; no definite D call. There are 9 residues in the CDR3. CDR1 is SGDLS, CDR2 YYNGEE, per germline. V lost 6 bases, J lost 8 bases, and 3 bases lay in between. The CDR3 nucleotides are TGTGCCAGCATGGAGCCCCAGCATTTT. This translates into CASMEPQHF.

This clonotype was recorded many times. The chain combines TRBV7-2 with TRBJ1-5; D not certain. Germline V gene data show CDR1 as SGHTA and CDR2 as FQGNSA. Trimming removed 6 bases from V and 7 bases from J, with 19 bases in between. CDR3 length: 15 residues. The CDR3 sequence is CASSPEGRPRQPQHF. CDR3 DNA sequence: TGTGCCAGCAGTCCGGAGGGCAGGCCAAGGCAGCCCCAGCATTTT. Full variable domain (outside the CDR3, taken from reference TRBV7-2 and TRBJ1-5): GAGVSQSPSNKVTEKGKDVELRCDPISGHTALYWYRQSLGQGLEFLIYFQGNSAPDKSGLPSDRFSAERTGGSVSTLTIQRTQQEDSAVYLCASSPEGRPRQPQHFGDGTRLSIL.

This sequence joins TRBV6-5 and TRBJ2-3; D possibly uses TRBD1 or TRBD2 (5 bases each). Trimming took 4 bases from V and 3 from J, leaving 14 bases between them. Germline CDR1 and CDR2: MNHEY and SVGAGI. The CDR3 has 15 amino acids. Here the CDR3 reads CASSSPGAITDTQYF. CDR3 bases: TGTGCCAGCAGTTCGCCCGGGGCGATTACAGATACGCAGTATTTT.

V and J are TRBV2 and TRBJ1-1, with D unclear. Trimming took off 1 base at V and 1 base at J, with 4 bases between the two ends. Per germline, CDR1 SNHLY and CDR2 FYNNEI. The CDR3 has 13 residues. The CDR3 sequence is CASSEGANTEAFF. Here the CDR3 DNA reads TGTGCCAGCAGTGAAGGGGCGAACACTGAAGCTTTCTTT.

This CDR3 is CASSFGTERTEAFF. The CDR3 DNA is TGTGCCAGCAGTTTCGGGACTGAGAGAACTGAAGCTTTCTTT. This rearrangement joins TRBV12-3 or TRBV12-4 to TRBJ1-1, with D possibly matching TRBD1 (5 bases). The length of the CDR3 is 14 residues. The V end was cut by 3 bases, the J end by 5 bases, with 13 bases between.

This clonotype showed up just a few times. The chain employs TRBV5-8 and TRBJ1-4; D is unresolved. Per the germline V gene, CDR1 is SGHTS and CDR2 is YDEGEE. Trimming pared 1 base from V and 0 bases from J, leaving 7 bases between. This CDR3 spans 15 amino acids. The CDR3 DNA reads TGTGCCAGCAGCTTGTGGAGAGCAACTAATGAAAAACTGTTTTTT. It encodes CASSLWRATNEKLFF.

CDR3 sequence (DNA): TGTGCCAGCAGCCCAGGGGGCCTGGAGCAGTTCTTC. Protein product: CASSPGGLEQFF. This sequence joins TRBV5-6 and TRBJ2-1, with 8 nucleotides matching TRBD1. In germline, CDR1 is SGHDT, CDR2 YYEEEE. V gave up 4 bases and J gave up 10 bases; unmatched junction bases: 4. The CDR3 runs to 12 residues.